This TCR beta chain derives from a study of cytomegalovirus exposure and HLA in healthy donors. Primers included in the PCR were 60 Vbeta and 13 Jbeta primers. Sequenced by immunoSEQ multiplex PCR; TCRdb stores in-frame clones only, minus some. Of 75,000 to 80,000 clones in the sample, roughly 82% were seen once. Study observations and caveats: A later analysis linked 16,951 TCR beta sequences to HLA alleles at 0.05 false discovery rate.

As for this clone: Its antigen is not known.

CDR3 size: 14 residues. Deletions cut 6 bases from V and 1 base from J, with 12 bases between. CDR1 is KGHSH, CDR2 LQKENI, per germline. Sequencing was carried out using PBMCs. The receptor's source is a male donor in good health and CMV-seropositive. The V gene is TRBV18, the J gene TRBJ1-1; D perhaps matches TRBD1 (6 bases). The CDR3 DNA sequence: TGTGCCAGCTCCCCAGGGGCCGGGAACACTGAAGCTTTCTTT. It is translated as CASSPGAGNTEAFF.